This entry concerns a single T cell receptor beta chain. This receptor's antigen is unknown. No qualities accompany the bases; no much larger clone lies one base away. This sample was taken from a study of blood T cell repertoires in COVID-19 (TCRdb year 2020). Background on the whole study: Samples from collaborators originated in the United States, Italy and Spain and spanned both the acute and convalescent phases of COVID-19. The material from the prospective study consisted of cDNA or gDNA derived from T cells, B-cell-depleted T cells, or PBMCs. Deeply sampled blood TCRbeta repertoires from subjects exposed to, actively infected with, or recovered from COVID-19 were included in the dataset. The repertoires were released in a freely available public database intended as a resource for research on the immune response to SARS-CoV-2. Samples came from the ongoing ImmuneRACE study (first 160 participants) plus 1,254 subjects from 6 global collaborators. The sample metadata nearly always contained a de-identified subject ID, COVID-19 status, age in years and sex. HLA class I and class II types, where available, came from metadata supplied by the sample provider rather than from assay-based typing.

TCRbeta CDR3 regions were amplified from genomic DNA using the immunoSEQ Assay, a bias-controlled multiplex PCR. Per the original workflow: The number of nucleated cells in each sample was estimated from the amplification of reference gene primers within the assay. Sequence reads were collapsed and filtered to measure the absolute abundance of every unique TCRbeta CDR3 rearrangement. For each sample, productive Simpson clonality was calculated as the square root of Simpson's diversity index over productive rearrangements. TCRdb retrieved this table from immuneACCESS and kept in-frame rearrangements only. Not all clones are present; in checked studies, unresolved V genes account for under half, and no reason is known for the remainder. V, J and clone size reflect that table, while D and trimming were determined from the DNA. This sample lists some 290,000 clones; roughly nine tenths were detected once. The ten biggest clones cover roughly a tenth of the sample.

Summary of the overall study and its limitations: How much clinical and demographic metadata was included differed by source and by participant, and the metadata was provided uncurated.

In the prospective study, participants were about 18 to 95 years old, resided in about two dozen geographic areas of the United States, and were enrolled through a virtual design. Cohort assignment in the prospective study relied on participant-reported clinical history from a screening survey and a study questionnaire. Recovered participants in ImmuneRACE Cohort 3 were defined by two consecutive negative NP/OP PCR tests, clearance by a healthcare professional, or resolution of symptoms. Mobile phlebotomists in the prospective study collected whole blood, serum and a nasopharyngeal or oropharyngeal swab from every participant. Additional blood draws and questionnaires over an approximately 2-month period could optionally be provided by prospective study participants. Prospective study blood samples were shipped either frozen or at room temperature before DNA extraction. The sequencing input was PBMCs or T cells enriched from blood (not recorded which). This TCR derives from a woman between 25 and 40 years old who had recovered from COVID-19.

The CDR3 region has the sequence CATIVGTGYYGYTF. The DNA is as follows: TGTGCCACCATCGTCGGGACAGGGTACTATGGCTACACCTTC. The chain joins TRBV21-1 to TRBJ1-2; the DNA was not compared with TRBD1, the D call given in the table. TRBV21-1 is shown as a pseudogene. Spanning cysteine to phenylalanine, the CDR3 consists of 14 amino acids. The kept DNA is CDR3 alone, 42 bases in frame from the first base.